The clone carrying this T cell receptor beta chain was seen just once. No antigen is known for it. A much larger clone lies a single base off, so this may be a read error. The CDR3 sequence is 15 residues long. Germline CDR1 reads LGHDT; CDR2 reads YNNKEL (reference sequence). The data stem from a study of glioma-infiltrating T cells. Study-wide findings and caveats: Non-neoplastic patients had below-expected tissue-blood divergence, while all gliomas exceeded expectation.

Amplification of TCR alpha and beta CDR3 regions from RNA used iRepertoire nested multiplex PCR. TCRdb reprocessed the multiplex PCR reads with MiXCR, giving one entry per CDR3 protein. There are 85,000 to 110,000 distinct CDR3 sequences in the sample; about 30% occur only once, and 44% lies in the top ten. The chain combines TRBV3-1 with TRBJ2-3; the match to TRBD2 covers 7 bases. Sequencing used glioma tissue, nonneoplastic brain tissue, or PBMCs (not recorded which). This receptor was identified in a human donor with low-grade glioma or glioblastoma, undergoing nonglioma brain surgery, or in good health (not recorded which). CDR3 sequence: CASSWPGGSIDTQYF. In DNA, the CDR3 is TGTGCCAGCAGCTGGCCGGGGGGAAGCATAGATACGCAGTATTTT.